A selection of T cell receptor beta chains follows, all from one sample in a study of human T cells and chemical hapten exposure. TCRdb ran MiXCR on the RACE reads and lists one entry per CDR3 protein. The sample holds 340,000 or so distinct CDR3 sequences, under 9% seen once. The material sequenced was whole blood, taken in connection with sensitization to the hapten diphenylcyclopropenone (DPC). Every receptor here comes from a woman in her late teens or twenties with alopecia areata. Some clones in this sample may be carry-over from other donors' samples. CDR3s include the opening cysteine and the closing phenylalanine or tryptophan. D genes are given only for firm matches. Size tells how often a clone was seen (once, few, many) or the class of an expanded clone, and some rows leave it out.

size | D | J | V | DNA | CDR3
many | . | TRBJ1-4 | TRBV27 | TGTGCCAGCAGTTTGGGGGGGCCGAATGAAAAACTGTTTTTT | CASSLGGPNEKLFF
few | . | TRBJ2-5 | TRBV29-1 | TGCAGCGCCCGTAACAGTAATAGTTACCAAGAGACCCAGTACTTC | CSARNSNSYQETQYF
many | TRBD1 | TRBJ2-1 | TRBV7-9 | TGTGCCAGCAGCCGACAGGGGCGCCTGTTTGATGAGCAGTTCTTC | CASSRQGRLFDEQFF
. | . | TRBJ2-6 | TRBV7-2 | TGTGCCAGCAGCTTATTAACTGCTGGGGCCAACGTCCTGACTTTC | CASSLLTAGANVLTF
. | TRBD1 | TRBJ1-2 | TRBV7-2 | TGTGCCAGCAGCCGACAGGGGAGTCTCTATGGCTACACCTTC | CASSRQGSLYGYTF
. | . | TRBJ2-7 | TRBV6-6 | TGTGCCAGCTCGGGAGTGACAGATCTGGGCGAGCGGTACTTC | CASSGVTDLGERYF
few | . | TRBJ2-2 | TRBV25-1 | TGTGCCAGCAGACAGCCGAACACCGGGGAGCTGTTTTTT | CASRQPNTGELFF
. | TRBD2 | TRBJ2-3 | TRBV4-2 | TGTGCCAGCAGCCAAGAGACTAGCGGGTCTAGCACAGATACGCAGTATTTT | CASSQETSGSSTDTQYF
many | . | TRBJ1-1 | TRBV6-5 | TGTGCCAGCACCGATAATTTCCATCTTGGCACTGAAGCTTTCTTT | CASTDNFHLGTEAFF
few | . | TRBJ1-5 | TRBV6-2/TRBV6-3 | TGTGCCAGCAGATTAGGGCTAGCGGGGCAGCCCCAGCATTTT | CASRLGLAGQPQHF
. | . | TRBJ2-7 | TRBV20-1 | TGCAGTGCAGGGCGCTCGGGCTACGAGCAGTACTTC | CSAGRSGYEQYF
many | . | TRBJ1-2 | TRBV4-3 | TGCGCCAGCAGCCAAGATATTAGTCCCTATGGCTACACCTTC | CASSQDISPYGYTF
. | . | TRBJ1-2 | TRBV6-2/TRBV6-3 | TGTGCCAGCAGTTACAATGGGGAGACCTATGGCTACACCTTC | CASSYNGETYGYTF
many | . | TRBJ1-1 | TRBV12-3/TRBV12-4 | TGTGCCAGCAGCTGGACGGAGAACACTGAAGCTTTCTTT | CASSWTENTEAFF
few | TRBD1 | TRBJ1-6 | TRBV7-2 | TGTGCCAGCGTCCAACAGGGGGATTCACCCCTCCACTTT | CASVQQGDSPLHF
. | . | TRBJ1-6 | TRBV5-1 | TGCGCCAGCAGCTTGGTACAGGGCTACTCACCCCTCCACTTT | CASSLVQGYSPLHF
many | TRBD1 | TRBJ1-1 | TRBV4-3 | TGCGCCAGCAGCCCCACCTCCCGGGGACAGGGTCGGACTGAAGCTTTCTTT | CASSPTSRGQGRTEAFF
few | TRBD1 | TRBJ2-2 | TRBV6-5 | TGTGCCAGCAGTTCGGGACAGACGAACACCGGGGAGCTGTTTTTT | CASSSGQTNTGELFF
. | TRBD1 | TRBJ1-1 | TRBV18 | TGTGCCAGCTCACAGGGACAGCGGAACACTGAAGCTTTCTTT | CASSQGQRNTEAFF
. | . | TRBJ1-2 | TRBV20-1 | TGCAGTGCTAGGCCCGGGGGCCGGATTGGCTACACCTTC | CSARPGGRIGYTF
many | . | TRBJ2-3 | TRBV7-9 | TGTGCCAGCAGCTTAACCCTAGAAACAGATACGCAGTATTTT | CASSLTLETDTQYF
many | TRBD2 | TRBJ2-2 | TRBV6-1 | TGTGCCAGCAGTCAGGAGGCGGGGGGATACACCGGGGAGCTGTTTTTT | CASSQEAGGYTGELFF
. | TRBD2 | TRBJ2-7 | TRBV2 | TGTGCCAGCAGTGAGAGGGGTTTCCTAGCGGCAGGGTACGAGCAGTACTTC | CASSERGFLAAGYEQYF
. | . | TRBJ1-1 | TRBV2 | TGTGCCAGCGGGCGGGAGATAGACACTGAAGCTTTCTTT | CASGREIDTEAFF
few | TRBD1 | TRBJ2-2 | TRBV20-1 | TGCAGTGCTAGAGCGATAGAAGGGACAGGGAAGAACACCGGGGAGCTGTTTTTT | CSARAIEGTGKNTGELFF
few | . | TRBJ2-7 | TRBV4-2 | TGTGCCAGCAGCCAAGTGTCGGGGATGGAATCCTACGAGCAGTACTTC | CASSQVSGMESYEQYF
. | . | TRBJ2-6 | TRBV6-5 | TGTGCCAGCAGCCAACAGGGTTCTCTCCCTGGGGCCAACGTCCTGACTTTC | CASSQQGSLPGANVLTF
few | . | TRBJ2-6 | TRBV7-3 | TGTGCCAGCAGCTTAGCTGTACAGGGCCTAAGCTCTGGGGCCAACGTCCTGACTTTC | CASSLAVQGLSSGANVLTF
many | TRBD1 | TRBJ2-6 | TRBV10-3 | TGTGCCATCAGTGAGTCGGTCCAGGGGGCTCGCTCTGGGGCCAACGTCCTGACTTTC | CAISESVQGARSGANVLTF
few | . | TRBJ1-4 | TRBV19 | TGTGCCACTTCATTCTCCGGCGGAACAACTAATGAAAAACTGTTTTTT | CATSFSGGTTNEKLFF
few | TRBD2 | TRBJ2-4 | TRBV10-2 | TGCGCCAGCAGTGAGTCACGGACTAGCGGGGATCTAGCCAAAAACATTCAGTACTTC | CASSESRTSGDLAKNIQYF
. | TRBD1 | TRBJ2-3 | TRBV7-2 | TGTGCCAGCAGCTTAGCGGGACAGGGTCGGACAGATACGCAGTATTTT | CASSLAGQGRTDTQYF
. | . | TRBJ1-5 | TRBV6-2/TRBV6-3 | TGTGCCAGCGCGGCCGGACAAGGGCAGCCCCAGCATTTT | CASAAGQGQPQHF
few | . | TRBJ2-3 | TRBV7-9 | TGTGCCAGCAGCACTCCTGCCGTTATGTGGGCACTTAAAACGGGAGATACGCAGTATTTT | CASSTPAVMWALKTGDTQYF
many | . | TRBJ2-7 | TRBV2 | TGTGCCAGCAGTGAACTCCACCGAGGGCGCGAGCAGTACTTC | CASSELHRGREQYF
many | . | TRBJ2-3 | TRBV5-1 | TGCGCCAGCAGCCAGCCCCCTAGCACAGATACGCAGTATTTT | CASSQPPSTDTQYF
. | TRBD2 | TRBJ2-3 | TRBV27 | TGTGCCAGCAGTCCCCGCCCCGGGACTAGCGGGGGAACAGATACGCAGTATTTT | CASSPRPGTSGGTDTQYF
few | TRBD2 | TRBJ2-5 | TRBV4-3 | TGCGCCAGCAGCCAAGATGAGGTGGGACTAGGGGCGACCCAGTACTTC | CASSQDEVGLGATQYF
many | TRBD1 | TRBJ2-1 | TRBV28 | TGTGCCAGCAGTCTCACCGGGACAGGGTGGTCTAGTGAGCAGTTCTTC | CASSLTGTGWSSEQFF
. | . | TRBJ2-6 | TRBV10-3 | TGTGCCACCGGCGGGGCCGGGGCCAACGTCCTGACTTTC | CATGGAGANVLTF
many | . | TRBJ1-1 | TRBV7-2 | TGTGCCAGCAGCTCTGGATGGAGGGCTCAGGCTGAAGCTTTCTTT | CASSSGWRAQAEAFF
. | TRBD1 | TRBJ2-7 | TRBV28 | TGTGCCAGCAGCGATGACAGGGCCTTCACCTACGAGCAGTACTTC | CASSDDRAFTYEQYF
few | . | TRBJ2-7 | TRBV20-1 | TGCAGTGCTAGAGAGAGTACTGCACCCCGCGGGGAGCAGTACTTC | CSARESTAPRGEQYF
. | . | TRBJ1-1 | TRBV18 | TGTGCCAGCTCACCCGGTCTCGGCACTGAAGCTTTCTTT | CASSPGLGTEAFF
many | . | TRBJ2-3 | TRBV6-2/TRBV6-3 | TGTGCCAGCACCCTCCGGGGCCAAAGCACAGATACGCAGTATTTT | CASTLRGQSTDTQYF
. | . | TRBJ2-2 | TRBV11-1 | TGTGCCAGCAGCTTATTTGGGGGGTCAAACACCGGGGAGCTGTTTTTT | CASSLFGGSNTGELFF
. | TRBD1 | TRBJ2-2 | TRBV7-3 | TGTGCCAGCAGCCTGACAGGGTCCCACGGGGAGCTGTTTTTT | CASSLTGSHGELFF
few | TRBD1 | TRBJ1-3 | TRBV20-1 | TGCAGTGCTAGAGCCCCTGGGCAGGGGGCTGCTGGAAACACCATATATTTT | CSARAPGQGAAGNTIYF
few | . | TRBJ1-1 | TRBV6-1 | TGTGCCAGCAGTGAACGAGGGTGGGGCGCGGGCACTGAAGCTTTCTTT | CASSERGWGAGTEAFF
many | . | TRBJ1-4 | TRBV7-8 | TGTGCCAGCAGCTTAGGTGACAGTAGCAACGAAAAACTGTTTTTT | CASSLGDSSNEKLFF
. | . | TRBJ2-5 | TRBV6-2/TRBV6-3 | TGTGCCAGCAGTTTTTACCGGTCGGAGACCCAGTACTTC | CASSFYRSETQYF
few | . | TRBJ1-6 | TRBV6-6 | TGTGCCAGCAGAGAACAAGGAGAAGGGACACCCCTCCACTTT | CASREQGEGTPLHF
. | . | TRBJ2-2 | TRBV3-1 | TGTGCCAGCAGCCGAGACCCGCGGAACAGGGAGCCGAACACCGGGGAGCTGTTTTTT | CASSRDPRNREPNTGELFF
. | . | TRBJ1-2 | TRBV7-8 | TGTGCCAGCAGCTCCCAAATCCGGGAAAACTATGGCTACACCTTC | CASSSQIRENYGYTF
medium-sized | TRBD2 | TRBJ2-5 | TRBV20-1 | TGCAGTGCTAGAGGGACTAGCGGGGGCTACCAAGAGACCCAGTACTTC | CSARGTSGGYQETQYF
. | . | TRBJ2-1 | TRBV28 | TGTGCCAGCACCCTAGGGGGGACCGATGAGCAGTTCTTC | CASTLGGTDEQFF
. | . | TRBJ1-6 | TRBV9 | TGTGCCAGCAGCGAAGAGAGACTTAATTCACCCCTCCACTTT | CASSEERLNSPLHF
. | TRBD2 | TRBJ2-1 | TRBV7-9 | TGTGCCAGCAGCCCCCGGACTAGCGGGGGTACCACCTACAATGAGCAGTTCTTC | CASSPRTSGGTTYNEQFF
many | TRBD1 | TRBJ2-7 | TRBV11-2 | TGTGCCAGCAGCGGGACAGCCTACGAGCAGTACTTC | CASSGTAYEQYF